This entry features one T cell receptor beta chain sequence. Antigen unknown. The CDR3 is 14 amino acids. With V trimmed by 2 bases and J by 10 bases, 6 bases remained unmatched. The germline gives CDR1 MNHEY, CDR2 SMNVEV (reference sequence). The data were obtained in a study of cytomegalovirus exposure and HLA in healthy donors. Findings of the study overall: The study designated 150 to 200 TCR beta chains cytomegalovirus-associated.

Repertoires were generated with immunoSEQ multiplex PCR, while TCRdb's copy carries only in-frame clones and drops some. Among roughly 250,000 clones, approximately 83% were seen once, and the ten largest hold 0.95% to 1.5%. The chain employs TRBV27 and TRBJ2-2, with TRBD2 matching 8 bases. This clonotype was sampled from a woman aged 30 to 39 in good health and CMV-seropositive. Sequences were obtained from PBMCs. DNA of the CDR3: TGTGCCAGCAGTTTAATTAGCGGGGTAAAGGAGCTGTTTTTT. It specifies CASSLISGVKELFF.